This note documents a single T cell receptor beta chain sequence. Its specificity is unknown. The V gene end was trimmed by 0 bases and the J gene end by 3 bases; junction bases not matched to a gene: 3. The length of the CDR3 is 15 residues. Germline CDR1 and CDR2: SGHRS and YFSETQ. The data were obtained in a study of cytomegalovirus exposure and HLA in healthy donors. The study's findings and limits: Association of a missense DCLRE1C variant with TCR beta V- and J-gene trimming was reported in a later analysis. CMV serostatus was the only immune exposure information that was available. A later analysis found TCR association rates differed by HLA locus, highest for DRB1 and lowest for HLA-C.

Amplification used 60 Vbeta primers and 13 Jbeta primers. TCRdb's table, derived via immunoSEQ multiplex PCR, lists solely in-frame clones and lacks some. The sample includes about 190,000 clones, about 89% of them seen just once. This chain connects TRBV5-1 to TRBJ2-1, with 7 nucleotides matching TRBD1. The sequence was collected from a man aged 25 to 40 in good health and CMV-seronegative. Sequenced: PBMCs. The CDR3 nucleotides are TGCGCCAGCAGCTTGGAAGGGGGCCTCTACAATGAGCAGTTCTTC. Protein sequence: CASSLEGGLYNEQFF. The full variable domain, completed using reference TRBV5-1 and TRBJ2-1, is KAGVTQTPRYLIKTRGQQVTLSCSPISGHRSVSWYQQTPGQGLQFLFEYFSETQRNKGNFPGRFSGRQFSNSRSEMNVSTLELGDSALYLCASSLEGGLYNEQFFGPGTRLTVL.